This TCR beta chain was obtained from a study of technical replicates of blood from a few donors. Measured with immunoSEQ multiplex PCR; TCRdb has only the in-frame clones, and not every one. The table has some 98,000 clones, nearly 97% seen once. This receptor was taken from a human donor in good health. The sample taken for sequencing was T cells isolated from PBMCs.

The CDR3 nucleotides are TGTGCCAGCAGTGACTGGGCGGGAGGCGAGCAGTACTTC. Protein sequence: CASSDWAGGEQYF. The J gene is TRBJ2-7, the V gene TRBV2; TRBD2 aligns across 8 bases. J gave up 6 bases and V 3 bases, and 4 bases lay outside the gene matches. This CDR3 has 13 amino acids. The V gene's germline CDR1 is SNHLY and CDR2 FYNNEI.